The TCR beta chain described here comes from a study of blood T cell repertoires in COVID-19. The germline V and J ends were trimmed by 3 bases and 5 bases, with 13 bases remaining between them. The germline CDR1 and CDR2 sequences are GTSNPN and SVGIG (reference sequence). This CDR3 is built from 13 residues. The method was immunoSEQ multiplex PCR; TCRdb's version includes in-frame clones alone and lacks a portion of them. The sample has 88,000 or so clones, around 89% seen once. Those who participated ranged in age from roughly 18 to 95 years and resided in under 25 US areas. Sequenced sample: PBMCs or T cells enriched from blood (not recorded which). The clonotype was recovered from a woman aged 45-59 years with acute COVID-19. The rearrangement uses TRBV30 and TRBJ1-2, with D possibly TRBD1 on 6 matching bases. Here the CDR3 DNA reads TGTGCCTGGAGCACAGGGATGGAGTATGGCTACACCTTC. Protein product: CAWSTGMEYGYTF.